This entry concerns a single T cell receptor (beta chain). It lacks a known antigen. No much larger clonotype is one base removed from it; base qualities were not supplied. This specimen belongs to a study of blood T cell repertoires in COVID-19 (dated by TCRdb to 2020 to 2022). Context from the whole study: The collaborator samples originated in the United States, Italy and Spain and spanned the acute and convalescent phases of COVID-19. The prospective study material was composed of cDNA or gDNA derived from T cells, B-cell-depleted T cells, or PBMCs. The dataset comprised deeply sampled blood TCRbeta repertoires from subjects exposed to, actively infected with, or recovered from COVID-19. The repertoires were released in a freely available public database meant as a resource for research on the immune response to SARS-CoV-2. The samples were drawn from two sources: the first 160 participants of the ongoing ImmuneRACE study, and 950 to 1,500 subjects contributed by 6 global collaborators. The sample metadata nearly always contained a de-identified subject ID, COVID-19 status, age in years and sex. HLA class I and class II types, where available, came from metadata supplied by the sample provider rather than from assay-based typing. What the study reported, not specific to this receptor: How much clinical and demographic metadata was included differed by source and by participant, and the metadata was provided uncurated.

Including cysteine and phenylalanine, the CDR3 has 15 amino acids. The only DNA kept is the CDR3, 45 bases in frame from the first base. For CDR1 and CDR2, the germline V gene (reference sequence) lists MNHNY and SVGAGI. Ends trimmed: V by 5 bases, J by 3 bases; bases unmatched to a gene: 9. TCRbeta CDR3 regions were amplified from genomic DNA by means of the immunoSEQ Assay, a bias-controlled multiplex PCR. On the authors' methods: The number of nucleated cells in each sample was estimated by amplification of reference gene primers within the assay. Sequence reads were collapsed and filtered to measure the absolute abundance of every unique TCRbeta CDR3 rearrangement. For each sample, productive Simpson clonality was calculated as the square root of Simpson's diversity index across productive rearrangements. The immuneACCESS repertoire file appears here via TCRdb, limited to in-frame rearrangements. These files lack a portion of the clones; in checked studies, under half of the deficit traces to unresolved V genes, and the cause of the others is not known. V and J calls and clone size are given by that table; D and trimming were obtained from the DNA. The sample yields some 390,000 clones; more than 70% were counted once. The top ten hold about 2.3% of the sample.

One collaborating source in Seattle enrolled patients during active infection and followed them longitudinally through the course of disease. Collaborating institutions collected whole blood in K2EDTA tubes following their own protocols. For TCRbeta analysis, collaborator samples were shipped as frozen whole blood, as isolated PBMCs, or as DNA extracted from either sample type. The V and J genes are TRBV6-6 and TRBJ1-2, with 7 central nucleotides matching TRBD1. The origin of this receptor is a woman in her sixties with COVID-19, enrolled during active disease. The sample was peripheral blood. The DNA sequence reads TGTGCCAGCAGTCCATCGACAGGGCCTGACTATGGCTACACCTTC. Protein translation: CASSPSTGPDYGYTF.